This T cell receptor beta chain was profiled in a study of siplizumab effects on memory and regulatory T cells (dated by TCRdb to about 2019). Some background on the complete study: The study examined how the anti-CD2 antibody siplizumab affects alloreactive T-cell subsets in allogeneic mixed lymphocyte reactions built from human PBMCs.

Taken from cysteine to phenylalanine, the CDR3 has 14 residues. The retained sequence is limited to the CDR3, 42 bases, with the frame set at the first base. CDR1 and CDR2, per the germline V gene (reference sequence), are GTSNPN and SVGIG. Trimming removed 0 bases from V and 4 bases from J, leaving 13 bases between the germline ends. The library relied on the immunoSEQ multiplex PCR assay. About 9.1 x 10^4 TCR templates per sample were assayed on the deep sequencing platform. Genomic DNA extracted from sorted T cells was the material used for TCRbeta CDR3 sequencing. On the authors' methods: The R programming language was used for the clonal analysis of the TCRbeta CDR3 data. Unstimulated samples were compared with post-reaction CFSE-low samples to define alloreactive CD4+ and CD8+ clones. Alloreactive CD4+ clones were assigned to regulatory or non-regulatory origin by matching sequences to sorted unstimulated Treg and non-Treg repertoires. This is the immuneACCESS table as TCRdb keeps it, with only in-frame sequences that have V and J called. A part of the clones is gone; compared with another copy, unresolved V genes explain less than half, and the rest is unexplained. The DNA was the basis for D and trimming; V, J and clone size are from that table. In all, the sample holds roughly 60,000 clones, and 90% to 95% of those were seen once. Roughly two fifths of the sample is taken by the ten largest.

Sorted unstimulated T cells and proliferating T cells recovered from mixed lymphocyte reactions were subjected to TCRbeta CDR3 sequencing. Fresh whole blood from approximately ten HLA-typed healthy donors was used to isolate PBMCs. Details on this clone: Its binding antigen is unknown. Per-nucleotide qualities are absent, and no much larger clonotype sits a single base away.

The paper as a whole reports these results and caveats: Among mappable alloreactive CD4+ clones, an average Treg-derived fraction of about 69% was observed with siplizumab, compared with roughly 28% in control reactions. Sequences below about 10^-5 frequency were poorly captured, so only a minor fraction of alloreactive clones could be mapped to unstimulated subsets. The suppressive function of proliferating Tregs from siplizumab cultures was not functionally confirmed. Compared with memory T cells, unstimulated naive T cells appeared more diverse, and naive cells seemed to make a substantial contribution to the alloresponse. For roughly 75-97% of proliferating CD4+ or CD8+ clones, no naive or memory phenotype could be assigned. The cumulative frequency of alloreactive sequences that could be traced back to unstimulated CD4+ memory T cells was significantly reduced by siplizumab.

Recombination linked TRBV30 to TRBJ2-7, with a weak D call of TRBD2 (6 bases match). The source is a human donor in good health. Sequenced material: CD8+ T cells sorted from blood. The CDR3 reads CAWSVLGSVYEQYF. The DNA sequence follows: TGTGCCTGGAGTGTACTCGGGAGTGTGTACGAGCAGTACTTC.